These T cell receptor beta chains were read from a single sample in a study of blood T cells in healthy people across ages. A single record per CDR3 protein comes from TCRdb applying MiXCR to the 5' RACE reads. The repertoire holds approximately 780,000 distinct CDR3 sequences, with roughly 25% as singletons. The sample was also reused in another study, on T cells of mothers and their children.

Sequenced sample: blood. The receptors were gathered from a boy younger than 18 in good health. Both conserved end residues are part of each CDR3. The D gene is left open where the match is weak. Size values are once, few and many counts, or a class for expanded clones, and some rows have none.

>TRBJ2-1|TRBD2|TRBV5-1|few
TGCACCAGCAGCGCGGGACTAGCGGAATACAATGAGCAGTTCTTC
CTSSAGLAEYNEQFF
>TRBJ2-7|TRBD2|TRBV3-1|few
TGTGCCAGCAGCCAAGGATACAGAGCGGGGGGGAATTACGAGCAGTACTTC
CASSQGYRAGGNYEQYF
>TRBJ2-7|TRBD1|TRBV12-3/TRBV12-4|few
TGTGCCAGCAGTACCTACACCGGGACAGGGACCTACGAGCAGTACTTC
CASSTYTGTGTYEQYF
>TRBJ2-1|TRBD2|TRBV20-1|NA
TGCAGTGCTCTACAACTAGCGAATAATTACAATGAGCAGTTCTTC
CSALQLANNYNEQFF
>TRBJ2-1|NA|TRBV24-1|few
TGTGCCACCAGTGACGGGGCCCCCTACAATGAGCAGTTCTTC
CATSDGAPYNEQFF
>TRBJ1-2|TRBD1|TRBV6-6|NA
TGTGCCAGCAGAATCTCCGGGACAGGACTAAAGTTCTATGGCTACACCTTC
CASRISGTGLKFYGYTF
>TRBJ1-4|TRBD1|TRBV5-1|few
TGCGCCAGCAGCTTGGAAGACAGGGGCATTGGTGAAAAACTGTTTTTT
CASSLEDRGIGEKLFF
>TRBJ2-5|TRBD1|TRBV20-1|NA
TGCAGTGCTAACGCACCCGACAGGGGCCAAGAGACCCAGTACTTC
CSANAPDRGQETQYF
>TRBJ1-4|NA|TRBV7-9|NA
TGTGCCAGCAGCTGGTCGGGAAGTCCGGGGTGGCTGTTTTTT
CASSWSGSPGWLFF
>TRBJ2-7|NA|TRBV10-1|NA
TGCGCCAGCAGGATCCAGGGTTTCGACGAGCAGTACTTC
CASRIQGFDEQYF
>TRBJ2-5|NA|TRBV24-1|NA
TGTGCCACCAGTGATCCTCAAGGGGAGACCCAGTACTTC
CATSDPQGETQYF
>TRBJ2-1|NA|TRBV29-1|NA
TGCAGCGTTGATCCCGACAGCTCCAATGAGCAGTTCTTC
CSVDPDSSNEQFF
>TRBJ2-2|TRBD2|TRBV12-5|NA
TGTGCTAGTTCTCCGGGACTAGCGGGGACAAACACCGGGGAGCTGTTTTTT
CASSPGLAGTNTGELFF
>TRBJ2-6|TRBD2|TRBV6-1|NA
TGTGCCAGCAGCCGGGTAGCGGGGGGAAGCTACTCTGGGGCCAACGTCCTGACTTTC
CASSRVAGGSYSGANVLTF
>TRBJ2-7|TRBD1|TRBV20-1|NA
TGCAGTGCTAGAGAGGGGCGCTCCCGGGACAGGGTCCCCTACGAGCAGTACTTC
CSAREGRSRDRVPYEQYF
>TRBJ2-4|NA|TRBV2|NA
TGTGCCAGCAGTGAAGAAGGAGCCAACATTCAGTACTTC
CASSEEGANIQYF
>TRBJ2-5|NA|TRBV6-1|many
TGTGCCAGCAGTGAGATAGCGGTCAACCAAGAGACCCAGTACTTC
CASSEIAVNQETQYF
>TRBJ2-4|TRBD1|TRBV3-1|NA
TGTGCCGGCAGCTCTCGAGGGGGACAGGCAAACATTCAGTACTTC
CAGSSRGGQANIQYF
>TRBJ2-5|NA|TRBV29-1|many
TGCAGCGTAACTACCGGGACCCTGGGAGAGACCCAGTACTTC
CSVTTGTLGETQYF
>TRBJ2-2|TRBD2|TRBV12-3/TRBV12-4|few
TGTGCCAGCAGTTTAGGCGGGGGGGCCGACACCGGGGAGCTGTTTTTT
CASSLGGGADTGELFF
>TRBJ1-4|NA|TRBV12-3/TRBV12-4|NA
TGTGCCAGCAGCCCGGGACTGATAACAACTAATGAAAAACTGTTTTTT
CASSPGLITTNEKLFF
>TRBJ2-5|TRBD2|TRBV28|few
TGTGCCAGCAGTTTAGGCCTAGCGGGGGCCGGGGAGACCCAGTACTTC
CASSLGLAGAGETQYF
>TRBJ2-1|NA|TRBV5-1|few
TGCGCCAGCAGCTTGGTCTACAGGGAAAATGAGCAGTTCTTC
CASSLVYRENEQFF
>TRBJ1-4|NA|TRBV12-3/TRBV12-4|many
TGTGCCAGCAGTTTAGGGGGAGAAAAACTGTTTTTT
CASSLGGEKLFF
>TRBJ2-1|NA|TRBV4-1|NA
TGCGCCAGCAGCCTTGATCCCAGCTACAATGAGCAGTTCTTC
CASSLDPSYNEQFF
>TRBJ2-7|TRBD1|TRBV5-5|few
TGTGCCAGCAGTCTCGACAGGGGGCCAAACGAGCAGTACTTC
CASSLDRGPNEQYF
>TRBJ1-4|NA|TRBV20-1|NA
TGCAGTGCCCCAGAGGACCCCGGTAATGAAAAACTGTTTTTT
CSAPEDPGNEKLFF
>TRBJ2-5|TRBD2|TRBV28|NA
TGTGCCAGCAGCGAGACCTTACTAGCGGGGGGGGTAGAGACCCAGTACTTC
CASSETLLAGGVETQYF
>TRBJ1-5|TRBD1|TRBV20-1|NA
TGCAGTGCTAGAGATCGAAGGACAGGGTTTCAGCCCCAGCAGTTT
CSARDRRTGFQPQQF
>TRBJ1-5|TRBD1|TRBV24-1|NA
TGTGCCACCAGCGCAGGGGGCCACAAGGGAAATCAGCCCCAGCATTTT
CATSAGGHKGNQPQHF
>TRBJ1-2|TRBD1|TRBV6-5|few
TGTGCCAGCAGTTCCGTACGACAGGGGGTGAACTATGGCTACACCTTC
CASSSVRQGVNYGYTF
>TRBJ2-1|NA|TRBV6-5|NA
TGTGCCAGCAGCCTTTTACTAGTATCTGAGCAGTTCTTC
CASSLLLVSEQFF
>TRBJ2-1|NA|TRBV3-1|NA
TGCGCCAGCAGCCAAGAGAACCGGGTTGAGCAGTTCTTC
CASSQENRVEQFF
>TRBJ2-1|NA|TRBV20-1|NA
TGCAGTGCCGGGATAGGGGGTCCTAAAGATGAGCAGTTCTTC
CSAGIGGPKDEQFF
>TRBJ1-5|NA|TRBV20-1|NA
TGCAGTGCTAGCGGCGAGAGCAATCAGCCCCAGCATTTT
CSASGESNQPQHF
>TRBJ1-1|NA|TRBV10-3|few
TGTGCCATCAGTGACCCGGGACTGCCAAACACTGAAGCTTTCTTT
CAISDPGLPNTEAFF
>TRBJ1-5|TRBD1|TRBV28|many
TGTGCCAGCAGTTTCAGGGGGAGGCAGCCCCAGCATTTT
CASSFRGRQPQHF
>TRBJ2-5|TRBD2|TRBV5-1|NA
TGCGCCAGCAGCGTATTGGGACTAGACCAAGAGACCCAGTACTTC
CASSVLGLDQETQYF
>TRBJ2-2|NA|TRBV9|few
TGTGCCAGCAGCGTAGGGGCAGGGGAGCTGCTTTTT
CASSVGAGELLF
>TRBJ2-2|NA|TRBV28|few
TGTGCCAGCGGCCGGGGGGCCCACGGGGAGCTGTTTTTT
CASGRGAHGELFF
>TRBJ2-7|NA|TRBV6-2/TRBV6-3|NA
TGTGCCAGCAGTGCTTGGACGGTTACCTACGAGCAGTACTTC
CASSAWTVTYEQYF
>TRBJ2-1|NA|TRBV2|NA
TGTGCCAGCACCCGGGGTAGCTCCTACAATGAGCAGTTCTTC
CASTRGSSYNEQFF
>TRBJ1-2|NA|TRBV7-2|few
TGTGCCAGCAGCCCTCGACGGGGATTTAACTATGGCTACACCTTC
CASSPRRGFNYGYTF
>TRBJ2-3|TRBD1|TRBV7-9|NA
TGTGCCAGCAGCCCCGGGACAGGGCTGACAGATACGCAGTATTTT
CASSPGTGLTDTQYF
>TRBJ1-2|NA|TRBV27|NA
TGTGCCAGCAGTTTATCAGCCCAATTTTACTATGGCTACACCTTC
CASSLSAQFYYGYTF